This T cell receptor (beta chain) was identified during a study of cytomegalovirus exposure and HLA in healthy donors. Findings and caveats of the study: Earlier analysis yielded a pattern in which most TCR beta V segments were productive about 90% or about 30% of the time. In a later analysis, productive TCRs from donors in an Asian-associated ancestry cluster reportedly carried fewer N-insertions than the cohort mean. Accurate HLA-A and HLA-B prediction from TCR beta sequences was reported for most subjects.

Each donor was healthy, and each was a bone marrow donor. Comment on this clone: Its matching antigen is unknown.

Primers for the PCR totalled 60 Vbeta and 13 Jbeta. Produced via immunoSEQ multiplex PCR; TCRdb's table is partial and in-frame only. The sample carries some 96,000 clones, around 77% recorded once. Per germline, CDR1 SGHAT and CDR2 FQNNGV. Germline trimming cut 5 bases from V and 0 bases from J; bases unmatched to any gene: 15. The CDR3 contains 18 residues. The V and J genes are TRBV11-2 and TRBJ1-1, with 7 nucleotides matching TRBD1. The receptor comes from a female donor in good health and CMV-seronegative. The sample comprised PBMCs. CDR3 coding DNA: TGTGCCAGCAGCACCCGTGGACCGGGACAGATCATGAACACTGAAGCTTTCTTT. Encoded protein: CASSTRGPGQIMNTEAFF.